This T cell receptor beta chain was sequenced in a study of blood T cell repertoires in COVID-19. Trimming at V came to 8 bases and at J to 4 bases, leaving 5 bases not matched to a gene. Germline V gene sequence: CDR1 ENHRY, CDR2 SYGVKD. The length of the CDR3 is 14 residues. Clinical history reported by participants formed the basis on which cohorts were assigned. Sequencing used immunoSEQ multiplex PCR; TCRdb keeps in-frame clones, though not all of them. The sample shows about 270,000 clones, about 89% of them seen only once. Sequences were obtained from PBMCs or T cells enriched from blood (not recorded which). This chain connects TRBV10-3 to TRBJ2-1; 10 positions match TRBD2. This TCR came from a woman aged 18-35 years who had recovered from COVID-19. The CDR3 coding sequence is TGTGCCATCCAGAAGACTAGCGGGTACAATGAGCAGTTCTTC. Protein sequence: CAIQKTSGYNEQFF.